Each of the 14 T cell receptor beta chains below was sequenced from the same sample in a study of blood T cell repertoires in COVID-19 (dated by TCRdb to between 2020 and 2021). The library was made by the immunoSEQ multiplex PCR assay. TCRdb obtained this table from immuneACCESS and retained in-frame rearrangements with V and J assigned. These tables miss some clones; where compared with another copy, unresolved V genes account for less than half of the shortfall, and the remainder is unexplained. The sample yields some 20,000 clones; 87% were counted once. Almost 8.5% of the sample is in the top ten clones. Material for sequencing was peripheral blood. These TCRs come from a human donor in a cohort sampled during active COVID-19. The donor label of this sample is uncertain.

The V and J genes are TRBV5-1 and TRBJ2-1; 7 bases agree with TRBD2. Trimming at V came to 3 bases and at J to 3 bases, leaving 6 bases not matched to a gene. This CDR3 has 15 amino acids. Germline CDR1 SGHRS, CDR2 YFSETQ. This CDR3 is CASSWSGDGYNEQFF. Written as DNA, the CDR3 is TGCGCCAGCAGCTGGAGCGGGGACGGCTACAATGAGCAGTTCTTC. The variable domain in full, with the rest retrieved from reference TRBV5-1 and TRBJ2-1, is KAGVTQTPRYLIKTRGQQVTLSCSPISGHRSVSWYQQTPGQGLQFLFEYFSETQRNKGNFPGRFSGRQFSNSRSEMNVSTLELGDSALYLCASSWSGDGYNEQFFGPGTRLTVL.

This chain connects TRBV20-1 to TRBJ2-5; no clear D gene. CDR3 length equals 11 residues. Trimming took 6 bases from V and 0 from J, leaving 5 bases between them. Germline V lookup: CDR1 DFQATT, CDR2 SNEGSKA (reference sequence). Here the CDR3 reads CSAQYQETQYF. The CDR3 region has the DNA TGCAGTGCCCAGTACCAAGAGACCCAGTACTTC.

The rearrangement links TRBV11-3 to TRBJ2-3, with 15 bases fitting TRBD2. The germline gives CDR1 SGHNT, CDR2 YENEEA. The length of the CDR3 is 16 residues. With 4 bases clipped from V and 5 bases from J, the junction kept 4 bases outside the gene matches. This CDR3 is CASSSGTSGRQDTQYF. CDR3 nucleotide sequence: TGTGCCAGCAGCTCGGGGACTAGCGGGAGGCAAGATACGCAGTATTTT.

V usage is TRBV28 and J usage is TRBJ2-7; maybe TRBD1 (6 bases). Trimming shortened V by 7 bases and J by 5 bases, and 15 bases separated the two germline ends. The CDR3 extends over 13 amino acids. The germline V gene has CDR1 MDHEN and CDR2 SYDVKM. CDR3 residues: CASMARGSHEQYF. The DNA of the CDR3 is TGTGCCAGCATGGCCAGGGGTTCCCACGAGCAGTACTTC. Filled out from reference TRBV28 and TRBJ2-7, the complete variable domain reads DVKVTQSSRYLVKRTGEKVFLECVQDMDHENMFWYRQDPGLGLRLIYFSYDVKMKEKGDIPEGYSVSREKKERFSLILESASTNQTSMYLCASMARGSHEQYFGPGTRLTVT.

The rearrangement links TRBV30 to TRBJ2-2, with 8 bases fitting TRBD1. V was clipped by 4 bases and J by 4 bases; unmatched bases: 5. Germline CDR1 is GTSNPN and CDR2 is SVGIG (reference sequence). The CDR3 length is 14 residues. In DNA form, the CDR3 reads TGTGCCTGGAAGGTACAGGGGGGCACCGGGGAGCTGTTTTTT. This translates into CAWKVQGGTGELFF.

V is TRBV2 and J is TRBJ2-7; 9 bases are a match to TRBD1. This CDR3 has 15 amino acids. Trimming at V came to 2 bases and at J to 2 bases, leaving 4 bases not matched to a gene. Per the germline V gene, CDR1 is SNHLY and CDR2 is FYNNEI. CDR3 bases: TGTGCCAGCAGTGAACGGACAGGGGAGGCCTACGAGCAGTACTTC. It yields the protein CASSERTGEAYEQYF.

The table lists this clone with a count of one. The CDR3: CASGQGAGPDTQYF. In DNA form, the CDR3 reads TGTGCCAGCGGACAGGGGGCCGGGCCAGATACGCAGTATTTT. The gene calls are TRBV7-8 and TRBJ2-3; TRBD1 aligns across 11 bases. Germline-derived CDR1 and CDR2 are SGHVS and FQNEAQ. The CDR3 loop spans 14 amino acids. V lost 8 bases, J lost 4 bases, and 5 bases stayed unmatched.

This chain joins TRBV6-5 and TRBJ1-5, with unresolved D. The CDR3 sequence is 15 residues long. Per the germline V gene, CDR1 is MNHEY and CDR2 is SVGAGI. The V and J ends lost 2 bases and 5 bases respectively, with 13 bases between them. Here the CDR3 reads CASSYDSASHQPQHF. The CDR3 bases are TGTGCCAGCAGTTACGACTCAGCGTCACATCAGCCCCAGCATTTT.

The rearrangement joins TRBV5-3 to TRBJ1-1, with TRBD1 as a possible D gene (5 bases). TRBV5-3 is filed as an ORF, its function uncertain. V gave up 3 bases and J gave up 0 bases, with 12 bases separating them. The CDR3 loop spans 15 amino acids. For the CDR3, the DNA is TGTGCCAGAAGCTCGGACACCTACTTGAACACTGAAGCTTTCTTT. Protein: CARSSDTYLNTEAFF.

This chain joins TRBV7-2 and TRBJ2-7; the D gene is possibly TRBD2 (5 bases). CDR1 and CDR2 from the germline V gene are SGHTA and FQGNSA. V dropped 5 bases and J dropped 7 bases, with 18 bases sitting between them. The CDR3 length is 14 residues. CDR3: CASSPGVAWREQYF. CDR3 DNA sequence: TGTGCCAGCAGCCCAGGAGTAGCTTGGAGGGAGCAGTACTTC.

This chain links TRBV5-6 with TRBJ2-7, with D perhaps matching TRBD2 (6 bases). Trimming stripped 0 bases from V and 0 bases from J, with 16 bases between. The CDR3 spans 17 residues. Germline V gives CDR1 SGHDT, CDR2 YYEEEE. CDR3 sequence (DNA): TGTGCCAGCAGCTTGGGAATGGGGGGAGGAATCTCCTACGAGCAGTACTTC. Its protein product is CASSLGMGGGISYEQYF. The full variable domain, rest sourced from reference TRBV5-6 and TRBJ2-7, is DAGVTQSPTHLIKTRGQQVTLRCSPKSGHDTVSWYQQALGQGPQFIFQYYEEEERQRGNFPDRFSGHQFPNYSSELNVNALLLGDSALYLCASSLGMGGGISYEQYFGPGTRLTVT.

The chain joins TRBV6-1 to TRBJ1-4, with 7 bases lining up with TRBD1. The V gene's germline CDR1 is MNHNS and CDR2 SASEGT. There are 15 residues in the CDR3. Losses at the gene ends were 1 base for V and 10 bases for J; bases not matched to a gene: 9. In DNA, the CDR3 is TGTGCCAGCAGTGAAGAAATAGGACAGGCGGGAAAACTGTTTTTT. It is translated as CASSEEIGQAGKLFF.

This clone was seen only a few times. The chain links TRBV18 to TRBJ2-2; 14 nucleotides align to TRBD2. CDR1 KGHSH and CDR2 LQKENI come from the germline V gene. With 4 bases clipped from V and 3 bases from J, the junction kept 4 bases outside the gene matches. The CDR3 extends over 17 amino acids. This chain's CDR3 is CASSLGLAGGHTGELFF. DNA of the CDR3: TGTGCCAGCTCACTCGGACTAGCGGGAGGACACACCGGGGAGCTGTTTTTT.

This chain joins TRBV5-1 and TRBJ2-2; 8 bases are shared with TRBD1. Looked up from germline, CDR1 is SGHRS and CDR2 is YFSETQ. Trimming removed 4 bases from V and 3 bases from J; junction bases left unmatched: 2. CDR3 length equals 14 residues. CDR3 nucleotides: TGCGCCAGCAGCCCGACAGGGGACACCGGGGAGCTGTTTTTT. It translates to CASSPTGDTGELFF.